The present TCR beta chain was sequenced within a study of T cells in localized non-small cell lung cancer. General study points: Adjacent lung tissue had a median about 58 of the top 100 clones found in the tumor. Tumor trailed uninvolved adjacent lung in T cell clonality, which peaked there. Because researchers sequenced only one region of the tumor, heterogeneity is still possible. Blood T cell density predicted longer survival; adjacent-lung clonality, shorter.

About this clone itself: Its antigen remains unknown.

Libraries were prepared by immunoSEQ multiplex PCR; TCRdb keeps only in-frame clonotypes and omits some of them. The repertoire has over 1,000 clones, approximately 21% of them found once; the top ten carry around 12%. The J segment lost 0 bases and the V segment lost 4 bases, leaving 0 bases of the junction unmatched. The CDR3 has 14 residues. Germline CDR1 MGHDK, CDR2 SYGVNS. The chain links TRBV25-1 to TRBJ2-5; 9 nucleotides agree with TRBD2. Sequencing was performed on normal lung tissue next to the tumor, taken before any cancer treatment. The sequence came from a male donor at least 60 years old with stage III squamous cell lung carcinoma. The CDR3 nucleotides are TGTGCCAGCAGTGGACTAGCGGACCAAGAGACCCAGTACTTC. Translation: CASSGLADQETQYF.